One and the same sample provided the 29 T cell receptor beta chains below, sequenced in a study of blood T cells in healthy people across ages. PCR was performed a second time for about 7 to 12 cycles using a sample-barcoded 5' primer and a J-beta primer mix. Each CDR3 protein is one row after TCRdb ran MiXCR on the 5' RACE reads. In the table there are some 1,000,000 distinct CDR3 sequences, approximately 25% of which are singletons. This sample was shared with a second study, whose subject was T cells of mothers and their children.

The sequenced sample consisted of blood. These receptors all stem from a girl aged 2 to 10 in good health.

This chain joins TRBV29-1 and TRBJ2-7, with D unresolved. Trimming stripped 4 bases from V and 1 base from J, with 14 bases between. Per germline, CDR1 SQVTM and CDR2 ANQGSEA. The CDR3 is 14 residues long. CDR3: CSVVGSDTSYEQYF. For the CDR3, the DNA is TGCAGCGTTGTCGGATCAGATACTTCCTACGAGCAGTACTTC.

This clonotype was seen more than once but under ten times. This chain connects TRBV27 to TRBJ2-5, with TRBD1 matching 7 bases. V was clipped by 5 bases and J by 4 bases; unmatched bases: 10. Germline V gives CDR1 MNHEY, CDR2 SMNVEV (reference sequence). The CDR3 covers 15 residues. As DNA, the CDR3 is TGTGCCAGCAGTCTAACAGGGGTTTCCCGAGAGACCCAGTACTTC. As protein: CASSLTGVSRETQYF.

The chain links TRBV5-1 to TRBJ2-7, with D possibly TRBD1 on 6 matching bases. V was cut by 4 bases and J by 5 bases, with 16 bases left in between. Germline loops: CDR1 SGHRS, CDR2 YFSETQ. CDR3 length equals 14 residues. CDR3 in DNA: TGCGCCAGCAGCAGCAACGCAGGGGAGAACGAGCAGTACTTC. Translation: CASSSNAGENEQYF.

The chain has TRBV15 and TRBJ1-2; maybe TRBD1 (6 bases). Trimming shortened V by 5 bases and J by 7 bases, and 17 bases separated the two germline ends. Germline loops: CDR1 LNHNV, CDR2 YYDKDF (reference sequence). The CDR3 runs to 14 residues. The CDR3 DNA reads TGTGCCACCAGCTGGAGGTCTTCAGGGGTTGGCTACACCTTC. This codes for CATSWRSSGVGYTF.

The rearrangement uses TRBV5-5 and TRBJ1-1; no reliable D call. The germline CDR1 and CDR2 sequences are SGHKS and YYEKEE (reference sequence). The ends were cut back, 4 bases at V and 9 bases at J, with 13 bases in the middle. This CDR3 has 12 amino acids. The CDR3 DNA is TGTGCCAGCAGCCTGGGCGTAGAAAAAGCTTTCTTT. This encodes CASSLGVEKAFF. Supplemented by reference TRBV5-5 and TRBJ1-1, the full variable domain reads DAGVTQSPTHLIKTRGQQVTLRCSPISGHKSVSWYQQVLGQGPQFIFQYYEKEERGRGNFPDRFSARQFPNYSSELNVNALLLGDSALYLCASSLGVEKAFFGQGTRLTVV.

The chain carries TRBV5-1 and TRBJ2-1, with D unclear. Germline V gives CDR1 SGHRS, CDR2 YFSETQ. V gave up 4 bases and J gave up 2 bases, with 10 bases separating them. The CDR3 has 14 amino acids. The CDR3: CASSELAAYNEQFF. In nucleotides, the CDR3 is TGCGCCAGCAGCGAATTGGCGGCCTACAATGAGCAGTTCTTC.

The count of this clonotype is one. This chain links TRBV6-5 with TRBJ2-5, with D hard to call. Germline CDR1 and CDR2: MNHEY and SVGAGI. V was trimmed by 2 bases and J by 1 base, leaving 8 bases between them. This CDR3 spans 14 amino acids. CDR3 protein: CASSYAGTQETQYF. CDR3 bases: TGTGCCAGCAGTTACGCCGGCACCCAAGAGACCCAGTACTTC.

V and J are TRBV7-8 and TRBJ1-4, with D hard to call. The CDR3 is made up of 17 amino acids. The germline V gene encodes CDR1 SGHVS and CDR2 FQNEAQ. V dropped 1 base and J dropped 4 bases, with 16 bases sitting between them. DNA of the CDR3: TGTGCCAGCAGCTTAGAAGTTGCGGGCACCTTTAATGAAAAACTGTTTTTT. Its protein product is CASSLEVAGTFNEKLFF.

This rearrangement joins TRBV5-1 to TRBJ1-1, with no clear D. The germline V and J ends were trimmed by 0 bases and 2 bases, with 8 bases remaining between them. Germline loops: CDR1 SGHRS, CDR2 YFSETQ. This CDR3 is built from 14 residues. CDR3: CASSLEFRNTEAFF. The CDR3 nucleotides read TGCGCCAGCAGCTTGGAGTTCAGAAACACTGAAGCTTTCTTT.

This clonotype was counted between two and nine times. The V call is TRBV25-1, the J call TRBJ1-4, with D uncertain. The CDR3 is 16 residues long. Germline CDR1 is MGHDK and CDR2 is SYGVNS. The V end was cut by 4 bases, the J end by 0 bases, with 12 bases between. The CDR3 here is CASSVDQLATNEKLFF. The CDR3 DNA sequence: TGTGCCAGCAGTGTTGATCAACTTGCAACTAATGAAAAACTGTTTTTT.

The chain links TRBV27 to TRBJ1-3; TRBD1 aligns across 8 bases. Germline V gene lookup returns CDR1 MNHEY and CDR2 SMNVEV (reference sequence). The CDR3 contains 14 residues. V lost 5 bases, J lost 7 bases, and 7 bases stayed unmatched. The CDR3 nucleotides read TGTGCCAGCAGTCCCAGGGGGCGGAAGAACACCATATATTTT. Residues: CASSPRGRKNTIYF.

This clonotype was detected only a few times. The J gene is TRBJ2-1, the V gene TRBV2; D possibly uses TRBD1 or TRBD2 (7 bases each). Trimming stripped 5 bases from V and 6 bases from J, with 11 bases between. Per the germline V gene, CDR1 is SNHLY and CDR2 is FYNNEI. The CDR3 covers 13 residues. The CDR3, as DNA: TGTGCCAGCAGTCAGCGGGACAGCAATGAGCAGTTCTTC. This encodes CASSQRDSNEQFF.

This clonotype showed up just a few times. The DNA of the CDR3 is TGTGCCACCAGTGACACCGGAAGCATTGATGGCTACACCTTC. Translated, it gives CATSDTGSIDGYTF. This chain links TRBV24-1 with TRBJ1-2, with no clear D. Deletions cut 4 bases from V and 6 bases from J, with 14 bases between. The V gene's germline CDR1 is KGHDR and CDR2 SFDVKD. The CDR3 is 14 amino acids.

Note on this clonotype: At one boundary the junction diverges from the germline segment, which might be a read error. The chain couples TRBV11-2 to TRBJ2-7, with a weak D call TRBD1 (6 bases). CDR3 size: 16 residues. Germline V gives CDR1 SGHAT, CDR2 FQNNGV. This chain's CDR3 is CASSLDRGGPNQGRNF. Written as DNA, the CDR3 is TGTGCCAGCAGCTTAGATCGAGGTGGTCCAAACCAGGGGAGAAACTTC.

A few counts support this clonotype. The chain combines TRBV2 with TRBJ2-5; 13 nucleotides line up with TRBD2. The CDR3 covers 15 residues. J lost 3 bases, V lost 4 bases, and 2 bases had no gene match. Germline CDR1 and CDR2: SNHLY and FYNNEI. This chain's CDR3 is CASSAGTSGEETQYF. Written as DNA, the CDR3 is TGTGCCAGCAGTGCTGGGACTAGCGGGGAAGAGACCCAGTACTTC.

V gene TRBV7-2 combines with J gene TRBJ2-5; D may correspond to TRBD1 or TRBD2 (5 bases each). The CDR3 runs to 17 residues. The germline V and J ends were trimmed by 2 bases and 2 bases, with 18 bases remaining between them. The germline V gene has CDR1 SGHTA and CDR2 FQGNSA. CDR3 amino acids: CASSLQRGPSLQETQYF. For the CDR3, the DNA is TGTGCCAGCAGCTTACAGAGGGGCCCTAGTCTACAAGAGACCCAGTACTTC. The full variable domain, rest sourced from reference TRBV7-2 and TRBJ2-5, is GAGVSQSPSNKVTEKGKDVELRCDPISGHTALYWYRQSLGQGLEFLIYFQGNSAPDKSGLPSDRFSAERTGGSVSTLTIQRTQQEDSAVYLCASSLQRGPSLQETQYFGPGTRLLVL.

V and J are TRBV20-1 and TRBJ1-4; tentative D call: TRBD1 (5 bases). Germline assignment: CDR1 DFQATT and CDR2 SNEGSKA (reference sequence). Between the trimmed V and J ends, which lost 4 bases and 16 bases, there was a span of 19 bases. This CDR3 is built from 12 residues. The CDR3 nucleotides are TGCAGTGCTATCCAAGGGCAGGGAGCGGCGTTTTTT. As protein: CSAIQGQGAAFF.

Details on this clonotype: A read error may account for a junction end that differs from germline. DNA for the CDR3: TGTGCCAGCACTTTACAGGGGACCGACGAGCAGTACTTC. This encodes CASTLQGTDEQYF. This chain joins TRBV27 and TRBJ2-5; TRBD1 matches at 7 bases. The DNA end is a closer match to TRBJ2-7, so the J assignment may be wrong. CDR1 and CDR2 (germline): MNHEY, SMNVEV (reference sequence). There are 13 residues in the CDR3.

The genes are TRBV5-1 and TRBJ1-4, with 7 bases matching TRBD1. Germline V gene data show CDR1 as SGHRS and CDR2 as YFSETQ. Losses at the gene ends were 6 bases for V and 7 bases for J; bases not matched to a gene: 6. The CDR3 spans 13 residues. The CDR3 sequence is CASKEGGLEKLFF. The CDR3 bases are TGCGCCAGCAAAGAAGGGGGCCTTGAAAAACTGTTTTTT.

A note on this clonotype: Mismatch with germline at one junction end may stem from a read error. V is TRBV3-1 and J is TRBJ2-5; D perhaps matches TRBD2 (5 bases). This CDR3 comprises 11 residues. CDR1 and CDR2 (germline): LGHDT, YNNKEL (reference sequence). CDR3: CASSQEAGILF. In DNA form, the CDR3 reads TGTGCCAGCAGCCAAGAGGCGGGTATCCTTTTC.

A few counts support this clonotype. The chain is built from TRBV7-8 and TRBJ2-1, with 7 bases fitting TRBD1. J gave up 6 bases and V 6 bases, and 8 bases lay outside the gene matches. Germline CDR1 and CDR2: SGHVS and FQNEAQ. CDR3 length: 14 amino acids. The CDR3 here is CASRSGQQSNEQFF. For the CDR3, the DNA is TGTGCCAGCAGATCGGGACAGCAAAGCAATGAGCAGTTCTTC. The variable domain in full, completed from reference TRBV7-8 and TRBJ2-1, reads GAGVSQSPRYKVAKRGQDVALRCDPISGHVSLFWYQQALGQGPEFLTYFQNEAQLDKSGLPSDRFFAERPEGSVSTLKIQRTQQEDSAVYLCASRSGQQSNEQFFGPGTRLTVL.

This clonotype showed up just a few times. One junction end disagrees with the germline gene, perhaps due to a read error. The J gene is TRBJ2-7, the V gene TRBV2; 11 bases agree with TRBD2. The CDR3 has 15 amino acids. CDR1 and CDR2 from the germline V gene are SNHLY and FYNNEI. The CDR3 here is CASNELAGEFYEQYF. The CDR3 DNA is TGTGCCAGCAATGAACTAGCGGGAGAATTCTACGAGCAGTACTTC.

This clonotype was counted a few times. V usage is TRBV14 and J usage is TRBJ1-2; TRBD1 agrees at 7 bases. Germline CDR1 reads SGHDN; CDR2 reads FVKESK. With V trimmed by 4 bases and J by 2 bases, 13 bases remained unmatched. The CDR3 covers 17 residues. CDR3 amino acids: CASSPRDRYSPNYGYTF. CDR3 coding DNA: TGTGCCAGCAGCCCGCGGGACAGATATTCTCCGAACTATGGCTACACCTTC.

This clonotype turned up a few times. V and J are TRBV20-1 and TRBJ1-4; TRBD1 is a possible D gene (5 bases). Trimming left V 0 bases short and J 7 bases short, with 15 bases between. Germline lookup yields CDR1 DFQATT and CDR2 SNEGSKA (reference sequence). The CDR3 covers 15 residues. The CDR3 region is CSARDQEGLGEKLFF. DNA of the CDR3: TGCAGTGCTAGAGATCAGGAGGGGCTAGGTGAAAAACTGTTTTTT.

This chain links TRBV6-2 or TRBV6-3 with TRBJ2-3; TRBD2 is a possible D gene (6 bases). The length of the CDR3 is 14 residues. The germline gives CDR1 MNHEY, CDR2 SVGEGT. Trimming removed 5 bases from V and 6 bases from J, with 15 bases in between. CDR3 in amino acids: CASSHTGVSDTQYF. In DNA form, the CDR3 reads TGTGCCAGCAGTCATACGGGGGTGTCCGATACGCAGTATTTT.

There are a few counts of this clonotype. This chain uses TRBV24-1 with TRBJ2-5; 10 bases match TRBD2. The J call may be in error: the DNA end matches TRBJ2-1 better. Germline V gives CDR1 KGHDR, CDR2 SFDVKD. The CDR3 extends over 15 amino acids. The CDR3 loop reads CATSVQAGGPHEQFF. CDR3 bases: TGTGCCACCAGTGTACAAGCGGGGGGGCCCCACGAGCAGTTCTTC.

The V and J genes are TRBV10-3 and TRBJ2-3; TRBD1 might be the D (6 bases). V lost 0 bases and J 0 bases, leaving 10 bases between the germline ends. Germline values: CDR1 ENHRY, CDR2 SYGVKD. This CDR3 contains 16 residues. In DNA form, the CDR3 reads TGTGCCATCAGTGAGTCCGTAGGACAGAGCACAGATACGCAGTATTTT. Protein: CAISESVGQSTDTQYF.

The chain joins TRBV29-1 to TRBJ2-5, with 8 positions matching TRBD2. The CDR3 runs 16 residues. Unmatched junction bases numbered 17, after V lost 6 bases and J lost 5 bases. Per the germline V gene, CDR1 is SQVTM and CDR2 is ANQGSEA. Here the CDR3 reads CSVTLGGVPGWETQYF. The CDR3 DNA reads as TGCAGCGTCACCCTCGGGGGGGTCCCGGGTTGGGAGACCCAGTACTTC.

This clonotype has only a few counts. V is TRBV12-3 or TRBV12-4 and J is TRBJ2-1, with 7 bases aligning to TRBD1. The junction had 10 bases not matched to a gene; V was cut back by 4 bases and J by 7 bases. The CDR3 runs to 15 residues. In DNA form, the CDR3 reads TGTGCCAGCAGTTCCCCAGGGGGTAGGTATAATGAGCAGTTCTTC. It is translated as CASSSPGGRYNEQFF.